Each of the 2 T cell receptor beta chains below was sequenced from the same sample in a study of T-cell reconstitution after alpha-beta-depleted transplantation in children. Construction of the TCRbeta library involved unique molecular identifiers. TCRdb itself ran the PCR reads through MiXCR, one entry per CDR3 protein. The table has roughly 100,000 distinct CDR3 sequences, 7.5% to 9% seen once; the top ten hold about a sixth. This specimen was PBMCs, taken before TCRalphabeta/CD19-depleted stem cell transplant. All receptors derive from a boy aged 2 to 9 with acute lymphoblastic leukemia, due to receive a stem cell transplant.

The table lists this clonotype with many counts. The genes are TRBV7-3 and TRBJ2-3; 12 bases line up with TRBD2. Germline lookup yields CDR1 SGHTA and CDR2 FQGTGA. This CDR3 is built from 20 residues. V gave up 4 bases and J gave up 0 bases; unmatched junction bases: 14. CDR3 region: CASSSRTSGATLASTDTQYF. The CDR3 bases are TGTGCCAGCAGCTCCCGGACTAGCGGGGCGACCCTGGCTAGCACAGATACGCAGTATTTT.

The rearrangement links TRBV12-3 or TRBV12-4 to TRBJ2-1; perhaps TRBD2 as D (6 bases). The V end was cut by 3 bases, the J end by 5 bases, with 23 bases between. This CDR3 spans 18 amino acids. The DNA for the CDR3 is TGTGCCAGCAGTTTTGTCCAGGGAGACGGGACTCCGGACAATGAGCAGTTCTTC. The encoded protein is CASSFVQGDGTPDNEQFF.